The 13 T cell receptor beta chains in this list originate from one sample, sequenced in a study of T cell repertoires in cytomegalovirus infection. TCRdb itself ran the reads through MiXCR, one entry per CDR3 protein. The repertoire has roughly 600,000 distinct CDR3 sequences, 20% to 25% of them found once; the top ten carry under 8.5%. Sequenced material: CD8+ T cells from PBMCs. These receptors came from a human donor in good health (CMV status not recorded). Some clones in this sample may be carry-over from other donors' samples.

This clonotype was recorded many times. This sequence joins TRBV7-6 and TRBJ2-3; 12 bases align to TRBD1. The trim removed 4 bases at V and 2 bases at J, leaving 10 bases unmatched. CDR1 is SGHVS, CDR2 FNYEAQ, per germline. The CDR3 consists of 18 residues. The CDR3 loop is CASSYRGTGGLDTDTQYF. The CDR3 nucleotides are TGTGCCAGCAGCTACCGGGGGACAGGGGGCCTAGACACAGATACGCAGTATTTT.

The chain links TRBV28 to TRBJ2-1; perhaps TRBD1 as D (7 bases). V was trimmed by 7 bases and J by 9 bases, leaving 49 bases between them. Germline V gives CDR1 MDHEN, CDR2 SYDVKM. This CDR3 has 24 residues. The CDR3 protein is CASTRRFWQGGASGSRGVLGEQFF. CDR3 DNA sequence: TGTGCCAGCACCCGCCGATTTTGGCAGGGGGGCGCCTCGGGGTCCCGCGGGGTGTTGGGTGAGCAGTTCTTC.

This clonotype was counted only a few times. The gene calls are TRBV10-3 and TRBJ2-5; D perhaps matches TRBD1 (5 bases). Germline V gives CDR1 ENHRY, CDR2 SYGVKD. V lost 4 bases and J 5 bases, leaving 14 bases between the germline ends. The CDR3 contains 14 residues. The DNA for the CDR3 is TGTGCCATCAGTGGGGGCGTACAGATCGAGACCCAGTACTTC. This gives the protein CAISGGVQIETQYF.

This clonotype was detected only a few times. This chain joins TRBV19 and TRBJ2-1, with D maybe TRBD1 (6 bases). The germline V gene encodes CDR1 LNHDA and CDR2 SQIVND (reference sequence). V lost 7 bases to trimming and J lost 4 bases, with 23 bases between them. This CDR3 comprises 17 residues. This chain's CDR3 is CASTPIGWAGDYNEQFF. In DNA, the CDR3 is TGTGCCAGTACCCCTATAGGGTGGGCAGGGGATTACAATGAGCAGTTCTTC.

Concerning this clonotype: This clone may be a read error of a much larger clone one base away. The rearrangement links TRBV4-1 to TRBJ2-1; possibly TRBD1 for D (6 bases). Germline CDR1 reads MGHRA; CDR2 reads YSYEKL. The CDR3 is made up of 14 amino acids. CDR3 loop: CTSSQGPRTDEQFF. The CDR3 DNA is TGCACCAGCAGCCAAGGACCTAGGACAGATGAGCAGTTCTTC.

CDR3 coding DNA: TGCAGCGTAGACACCTTCTATGGCTACACCTTC. Amino acids: CSVDTFYGYTF. The gene calls are TRBV29-1 and TRBJ1-2, with D uncertain. The V and J ends lost 6 bases and 4 bases respectively, with 9 bases between them. The CDR3 consists of 11 residues. The germline gives CDR1 SQVTM, CDR2 ANQGSEA.

This clonotype was counted at least ten times. The chain is built from TRBV5-4 and TRBJ2-5; a weak D match, TRBD1 (6 bases). The CDR3 runs 15 residues. CDR1 is SGHNT, CDR2 YYREEE, per germline (reference sequence). V lost 0 bases to trimming and J lost 0 bases, with 9 bases between them. The CDR3 sequence: CASSLGRGYQETQYF. The CDR3 region has the DNA TGTGCCAGCAGCTTGGGAAGGGGGTACCAAGAGACCCAGTACTTC.

The table lists this clonotype with a few counts. The chain joins TRBV6-1 to TRBJ2-7; D not certain. Germline-derived CDR1 and CDR2 are MNHNS and SASEGT. This CDR3 region has 13 residues. In DNA form, the CDR3 reads TGTGCCAGCAGTGAGGGGTTTCCCTACGAGCAGTATGTC. It translates to CASSEGFPYEQYV.

This clonotype was found many times. J is TRBJ2-5 and V is TRBV28, with 12 bases identical to TRBD1. The CDR3 contains 16 residues. Germline V CDR1 and CDR2: MDHEN, SYDVKM. V was clipped by 5 bases and J by 2 bases; unmatched bases: 6. CDR3 sequence: CASSHRDRGHQETQYF. The CDR3 coding sequence is TGTGCCAGCAGTCACCGGGACAGGGGGCATCAAGAGACCCAGTACTTC.

This clonotype was found a few times. The V and J genes are TRBV6-2 or TRBV6-3 and TRBJ1-2, with D hard to call. The germline gives CDR1 MNHEY, CDR2 SVGEGT. V was trimmed by 6 bases and J by 6 bases, leaving 20 bases between them. The CDR3 is 15 amino acids. For the CDR3, the DNA is TGTGCCAGCAGGGATCCGGACCAACGTCTGGATGGCTACACCTTC. Translating gives CASRDPDQRLDGYTF.

The chain links TRBV10-3 to TRBJ2-5; 9 bases align to TRBD2. Germline V gene sequence: CDR1 ENHRY, CDR2 SYGVKD. The CDR3 sequence is 14 residues long. Trimming cost V 2 bases and J 4 bases; bases outside gene matches: 2. CDR3 residues: CAISEQAGGETQYF. In nucleotides, the CDR3 is TGTGCCATCAGTGAGCAAGCGGGGGGAGAGACCCAGTACTTC.

The chain recombines TRBV7-8 with TRBJ2-7; D tentatively reads TRBD1 or TRBD2 (5 bases each). With 1 base removed from V and 5 bases from J, the gap between germline ends came to 21 bases. This CDR3 is built from 17 residues. The germline gives CDR1 SGHVS, CDR2 FQNEAQ. This CDR3 is CASSLEARGAQLDEQYV. The CDR3, as DNA: TGTGCCAGCAGCTTAGAAGCCAGAGGGGCCCAATTAGACGAGCAGTACGTC.

This clonotype occurred a few times. This chain connects TRBV6-6 to TRBJ2-7, with 11 bases lining up with TRBD2. The J segment lost 1 base and the V segment lost 0 bases, leaving 11 bases of the junction unmatched. The germline CDR1 and CDR2 sequences are MNHNY and SVGAGI (reference sequence). The CDR3 contains 19 residues. CDR3 nucleotides: TGTGCCAGCAGTTACTCGACGCTAGCGGGGGGCCTTTCTTCCTACGAGCAGTACTTC. This gives the protein CASSYSTLAGGLSSYEQYF.